Below are 20 T cell receptor beta chains sequenced from a single sample in a study of blood T cell repertoires in COVID-19. Produced via immunoSEQ multiplex PCR; TCRdb's table is partial and in-frame only. This sample has 250,000 to 300,000 clones, with approximately 89% found just once. The sample taken for sequencing was peripheral blood. These receptor sequences come from a woman aged 60-75 years with acute or convalescent COVID-19.

This chain connects TRBV7-3 to TRBJ2-7; possibly TRBD2 for D (6 bases). Germline loops: CDR1 SGHTA, CDR2 FQGTGA. The CDR3 sequence is 13 residues long. The V gene lost 5 bases and the J gene lost 2 bases, with 10 bases spanning the gap. The CDR3 DNA sequence: TGTGCCAGCAGCCCCTCGGGAGCCTACGAGCAGTACTTC. Amino acids: CASSPSGAYEQYF. Looking up the rest from reference TRBV7-3 and TRBJ2-7 gives the full variable domain: GAGVSQTPSNKVTEKGKYVELRCDPISGHTALYWYRQSLGQGPEFLIYFQGTGAADDSGLPNDRFFAVRPEGSVSTLKIQRTERGDSAVYLCASSPSGAYEQYFGPGTRLTVT.

This clone was recorded only once. J is TRBJ1-6 and V is TRBV7-2; D possibly corresponds to TRBD1 (6 bases). Germline V gene lookup returns CDR1 SGHTA and CDR2 FQGNSA. The CDR3 is made up of 17 amino acids. The germline V and J ends were trimmed by 7 bases and 6 bases, with 22 bases remaining between them. CDR3 DNA sequence: TGTGCCAGCACCGGGAAACGGGGGGGCGCAGGTAATTCACCCCTCCACTTT. Translating it yields CASTGKRGGAGNSPLHF.

This chain joins TRBV7-7 and TRBJ2-5; TRBD2 matches 11 bases. CDR3 length: 16 amino acids. CDR1 and CDR2 from the germline V gene are SSHAT and FNYEAQ (reference sequence). V dropped 5 bases and J dropped 3; count of bases not matched to a gene: 8. CDR3 sequence: CASSPGLLAGEETQYF. In DNA form, the CDR3 reads TGTGCCAGCAGCCCAGGCCTACTAGCGGGGGAAGAGACCCAGTACTTC.

The chain links TRBV7-9 to TRBJ2-5, with 8 nucleotides matching TRBD2. The germline CDR1 and CDR2 sequences are SEHNR and FQNEAQ (reference sequence). Germline trimming cut 10 bases from V and 4 bases from J; bases unmatched to any gene: 14. The CDR3 has 15 residues. The CDR3 DNA is TGTGCCACCGACCCTGGGACTAGGATAGGAGAGACCCAGTACTTC. Amino acids: CATDPGTRIGETQYF.

This clone was observed a single time. The chain employs TRBV4-3 and TRBJ2-1; tentatively, D is TRBD2 (6 bases). Looked up from germline, CDR1 is LGHNA and CDR2 is YSLEER. The CDR3 has 14 residues. V shed 3 bases and J shed 12 bases, with 18 bases lying between them. CDR3 coding DNA: TGCGCCAGCAGCCATTCGGGACTCACAAGCGGGCAGTTCTTC. It is translated as CASSHSGLTSGQFF.

This rearrangement joins TRBV30 to TRBJ2-7; D may be TRBD1 (5 bases). CDR3 length: 12 residues. CDR1 is GTSNPN, CDR2 SVGIG, per germline (reference sequence). The V and J ends lost 4 bases and 5 bases respectively, with 12 bases between them. The DNA for the CDR3 is TGTGCCTGGATTCAGGGAACCCACGAGCAGTACTTC. This translates into CAWIQGTHEQYF.

The chain recombines TRBV9 with TRBJ2-5, with 9 nucleotides matching TRBD1. The CDR3 extends over 12 amino acids. Trimming took 7 bases from V and 5 from J; bases not matched to a gene: 3. In germline, CDR1 is SGDLS, CDR2 YYNGEE. DNA for the CDR3: TGTGCCAGCGGAGGACAGGGGGAGACCCAGTACTTC. It yields the protein CASGGQGETQYF. The whole variable domain, remainder taken from reference TRBV9 and TRBJ2-5, is DSGVTQTPKHLITATGQRVTLRCSPRSGDLSVYWYQQSLDQGLQFLIQYYNGEERAKGNILERFSAQQFPDLHSELNLSSLELGDSALYFCASGGQGETQYFGPGTRLLVL.

The chain has TRBV2 and TRBJ1-1, with a weak D call TRBD1 (5 bases). Trimming shortened V by 4 bases and J by 5 bases, and 14 bases separated the two germline ends. The length of the CDR3 is 14 residues. The germline V gene encodes CDR1 SNHLY and CDR2 FYNNEI. This CDR3 reads CASSVEGQGTEAFF. CDR3 sequence (DNA): TGTGCCAGCAGTGTGGAGGGGCAGGGTACTGAAGCTTTCTTT. Using reference TRBV2 and TRBJ1-1 for the parts outside the CDR3, the full variable domain is EPEVTQTPSHQVTQMGQEVILRCVPISNHLYFYWYRQILGQKVEFLVSFYNNEISEKSEIFDDQFSVERPDGSNFTLKIRSTKLEDSAMYFCASSVEGQGTEAFFGQGTRLTVV.

The chain links TRBV6-5 to TRBJ2-1; 11 bases agree with TRBD1. Germline CDR1 MNHEY, CDR2 SVGAGI. This CDR3 spans 13 amino acids. V lost 8 bases to trimming and J lost 7 bases; unmatched junction nucleotides: 4. The CDR3 reads CASDRDRGNEQFF. The CDR3 nucleotides are TGTGCCAGCGACCGGGACAGGGGGAATGAGCAGTTCTTC.

The chain has TRBV5-6 and TRBJ2-1, with a weak D call TRBD1 (6 bases). Trimming cost V 2 bases and J 5 bases, with 11 bases left between them. CDR1 and CDR2 from the germline V gene are SGHDT and YYEEEE. The length of the CDR3 is 14 residues. The CDR3 is CASSLTGNNNEQFF. The DNA for the CDR3 is TGTGCCAGCAGCTTAACAGGGAATAACAATGAGCAGTTCTTC. Combining the CDR3 with reference TRBV5-6 and TRBJ2-1 gives the whole variable domain DAGVTQSPTHLIKTRGQQVTLRCSPKSGHDTVSWYQQALGQGPQFIFQYYEEEERQRGNFPDRFSGHQFPNYSSELNVNALLLGDSALYLCASSLTGNNNEQFFGPGTRLTVL.

This rearrangement joins TRBV7-3 to TRBJ2-6; TRBD2 might be the D (5 bases). Germline assignment: CDR1 SGHTA and CDR2 FQGTGA. This CDR3 comprises 17 residues. Trimming cost V 5 bases and J 2 bases, with 16 bases left between them. The CDR3 sequence is CASSPEVLSPGANVLTF. The CDR3 DNA is TGTGCCAGCAGCCCGGAGGTCCTCTCTCCTGGGGCCAACGTCCTGACTTTC.

The gene calls are TRBV4-3 and TRBJ1-2; D not resolved. The CDR3 runs to 15 residues. Germline CDR1 LGHNA, CDR2 YSLEER. V lost 3 bases to trimming and J lost 14 bases, with 25 bases between them. CDR3 DNA: TGCGCCAGCAGCCAGGATATCGGTGGGCAATATATCTGGACCTTC. It yields the protein CASSQDIGGQYIWTF.

This chain connects TRBV18 to TRBJ1-1; 7 bases match TRBD1. Germline V gene data show CDR1 as KGHSH and CDR2 as LQKENI. V shed 1 base and J 5 bases; nucleotides not matched to a gene: 7. The CDR3 covers 15 residues. This CDR3 is CASSPRQGVRTEAFF. CDR3 sequence (DNA): TGTGCCAGCTCACCACGTCAGGGGGTCCGAACTGAAGCTTTCTTT. Looking up the rest from reference TRBV18 and TRBJ1-1 gives the full variable domain: NAGVMQNPRHLVRRRGQEARLRCSPMKGHSHVYWYRQLPEEGLKFMVYLQKENIIDESGMPKERFSAEFPKEGPSILRIQQVVRGDSAAYFCASSPRQGVRTEAFFGQGTRLTVV.

The gene calls are TRBV28 and TRBJ1-1; a weak D match, TRBD1 (6 bases). The CDR3 sequence is 15 residues long. V gave up 7 bases and J gave up 4 bases, with 19 bases separating them. Germline lookup yields CDR1 MDHEN and CDR2 SYDVKM. The CDR3 region has the DNA TGTGCCAGCACCTTCAACGGGGGGCGCGGCACTGAAGCTTTCTTT. Translated, it gives CASTFNGGRGTEAFF.

Only one count was recorded for this clone. The chain is built from TRBV5-1 and TRBJ2-7; TRBD1 is a possible D gene (6 bases). Germline V gene sequence: CDR1 SGHRS, CDR2 YFSETQ. V dropped 2 bases and J dropped 3 bases, with 9 bases sitting between them. There are 13 residues in the CDR3. The CDR3 DNA is TGCGCCAGCAGCTTCTTCAGGGGCTACGAGCAGTACTTC. It specifies CASSFFRGYEQYF. Looking up the rest from reference TRBV5-1 and TRBJ2-7 gives the full variable domain: KAGVTQTPRYLIKTRGQQVTLSCSPISGHRSVSWYQQTPGQGLQFLFEYFSETQRNKGNFPGRFSGRQFSNSRSEMNVSTLELGDSALYLCASSFFRGYEQYFGPGTRLTVT.

The rearrangement links TRBV13 to TRBJ2-2; weak D call: TRBD2 (5 bases). The CDR3 length is 13 residues. Germline CDR1 PRHDT, CDR2 FYEKMQ (reference sequence). Trimming shortened V by 5 bases and J by 7 bases, and 11 bases separated the two germline ends. The CDR3 sequence is CASSPRTDGELFF. The CDR3 DNA is TGTGCCAGCAGCCCCCGGACTGACGGGGAGCTGTTTTTT.

This clone appeared a few times. The chain combines TRBV4-2 with TRBJ1-5, with D unresolved. This CDR3 has 16 amino acids. The V end was cut by 0 bases, the J end by 6 bases, with 15 bases between. Germline values: CDR1 LGHNA, CDR2 YNFKEQ. The CDR3 here is CASSQESASRRQPQHF. CDR3 bases: TGTGCCAGCAGCCAAGAATCGGCCTCGCGGCGTCAGCCCCAGCATTTT.

The rearrangement links TRBV9 to TRBJ2-7; 8 nucleotides line up with TRBD1. Germline V gene data show CDR1 as SGDLS and CDR2 as YYNGEE. CDR3 size: 15 residues. V gave up 4 bases and J gave up 1 base; unmatched junction bases: 7. The CDR3, as DNA: TGTGCCAGCAGCCCGGAGGGGACAGGATCCTACGAGCAGTACTTC. It specifies CASSPEGTGSYEQYF.

Here the CDR3 reads CASKTDTAFLGTQYF. The CDR3 DNA follows: TGTGCCAGCAAGACGGACACGGCTTTTCTTGGGACCCAGTACTTC. This chain links TRBV2 with TRBJ2-5; perhaps TRBD1 as D (5 bases). The germline V and J ends were trimmed by 7 bases and 7 bases, with 22 bases remaining between them. Germline CDR1 SNHLY, CDR2 FYNNEI. CDR3 length equals 15 residues.

V and J are TRBV19 and TRBJ2-5, with 8 bases identical to TRBD1. There are 14 residues in the CDR3. The V segment lost 5 bases and the J segment 4 bases; nucleotides outside the gene matches: 6. Germline V lookup: CDR1 LNHDA, CDR2 SQIVND (reference sequence). The CDR3 region is CASSLKTGAETQYF. In DNA, the CDR3 is TGTGCCAGTAGTCTCAAGACAGGGGCAGAGACCCAGTACTTC.